These T cell receptor beta chains were read from a single sample in a study of cytomegalovirus exposure and HLA in healthy donors. Profiling relied on immunoSEQ multiplex PCR, and the TCRdb table lists in-frame clones only, not all of them. There are about 190,000 clones in the sample; 65% to 85% occur only once, and approximately 3.8% lies in the top ten. Sequencing input: PBMCs. These receptors all stem from a middle-aged man in good health and CMV-seronegative. The CDR3 runs from the conserved cysteine through the conserved F or W. The D gene is left open where the match is weak. Not every row has a clone size; where given, it reads once, few, many or a size class.

.,TRBJ2-5,few,TRBV6-5,TGTGCCAGCAGTGAAGCGGCGAAGACCCAGTACTTC,CASSEAAKTQYF
TRBD1,TRBJ1-1,.,TRBV2,TGTGCCAGCAGTGTCTCTAGGGGGCCAAGGACTGAAGCTTTCTTT,CASSVSRGPRTEAFF
TRBD1,TRBJ1-4,.,TRBV28,TGTGCCAGCAGTTTAAAGGGGGCCGCAACTAATGAAAAACTGTTTTTT,CASSLKGAATNEKLFF
TRBD1,TRBJ2-5,.,TRBV28,TGTGCCAGTGGACAGGGAAAGGAGACCCAGTACTTC,CASGQGKETQYF
.,TRBJ1-4,.,TRBV7-2,TGTGCCAGCAGCTTGAACGAGGGGGAACTGTTTTTT,CASSLNEGELFF
TRBD1,TRBJ2-1,.,TRBV2,TGTGCCATCGAAGGGGGACAGTACAATGAGCAGTTCTTC,CAIEGGQYNEQFF
TRBD2,TRBJ2-5,.,TRBV6-1,TGTGCCGGGTCCCTAGCGGAACAAGAGACCCAGTACTTC,CAGSLAEQETQYF
.,TRBJ1-4,.,TRBV5-4,TGTGCCAGCAGCTCATCGGGTGCAACTAATGAAAAACTGTTTTTT,CASSSSGATNEKLFF
TRBD1,TRBJ1-2,once,TRBV6-1,TGTGCCAGCAGTCAAGGGACAGGGGGAAACTATGGCTACACCTTC,CASSQGTGGNYGYTF
.,TRBJ2-7,.,TRBV21-1,TGTGCCAGCAGAAAGGAGGGGTACTACTACGAGCAGTACTTC,CASRKEGYYYEQYF
TRBD1,TRBJ2-7,.,TRBV2,TGTGCCAGCAGTCGGGACAGCTACGAGCAGTACTTC,CASSRDSYEQYF
TRBD2,TRBJ2-5,.,TRBV4-3,TGCGCCAGCAGCCAAGGGACTAGCGGGATTCAAGAGACCCAGTACTTC,CASSQGTSGIQETQYF
.,TRBJ2-1,.,TRBV27,TGTGCCAGCAGTTTAACAGTAAGGAATGAGCAGTTCTTC,CASSLTVRNEQFF
.,TRBJ2-7,.,TRBV10-3,TGTGCCATCAGTTCTCGGACAGACGCAGGACACGAGCAGTACTTC,CAISSRTDAGHEQYF
.,TRBJ2-3,.,TRBV9,TGTGCCAGCACCTTAGGAGGGGGGGAGGAAGGTACGCAGTATTTT,CASTLGGGEEGTQYF
TRBD1,TRBJ1-1,.,TRBV5-6,TGTGCCAGCAGCCGACGTAGTGGGGACAGGGAGACTGAAGCTTTCTTT,CASSRRSGDRETEAFF
.,TRBJ2-7,.,TRBV5-1,TGCGCCAGCAGCTCCAGTGAAAGCTACGAGCAGTACTTC,CASSSSESYEQYF
TRBD2,TRBJ2-7,.,TRBV4-2,TGTGCCAGCAGCCAAGGGGGAAGCGGGGGGGAGCAGTACTTC,CASSQGGSGGEQYF
.,TRBJ2-7,.,TRBV15,TGTGCCACCAGCAGAGATACAGTTTACGAGCAGTACTTC,CATSRDTVYEQYF
.,TRBJ1-1,.,TRBV7-8,TGTGCCACTAGTAAACAGGGATTGAACACTGAAGCTTTCTTT,CATSKQGLNTEAFF
.,TRBJ1-2,.,TRBV6-5,TGTGCCAGCAGCCGCCAGGACAGTTCATATGGCTACACCTTC,CASSRQDSSYGYTF
TRBD1,TRBJ2-2,.,TRBV5-6,TGTGCCAGCAGCTTGCCAGGCAGGGGGTCCGGGGAGCTGTTTTTT,CASSLPGRGSGELFF
TRBD1,TRBJ2-7,.,TRBV4-1,TGCGCCAGCAGTCGACAGGGGGCGAAAGAGCAGTACTTC,CASSRQGAKEQYF
TRBD1,TRBJ1-1,few,TRBV19,TGTGCCAGTAGTGTCAGGGGGTCTGACACTGAAGCTTTCTTT,CASSVRGSDTEAFF
TRBD2,TRBJ2-3,.,TRBV5-1,TGCGCCAGCAGCTTAGGACTAGCGGGCCAACCCAACGAGTATTTT,CASSLGLAGQPNEYF
TRBD1,TRBJ2-7,.,TRBV2,TGTGCCAGCAGTGGTACAGGGGGCGGCGAGCAGTACTTC,CASSGTGGGEQYF
TRBD1,TRBJ1-5,.,TRBV19,TGTGCCAGTGAGACAGGGTCGGGTCAGCCCCAGCATTTT,CASETGSGQPQHF
TRBD1,TRBJ1-3,.,TRBV6-1,TGTGCCAGCAGTGAATACGGTGACAGGGGACGCGACACCATATATTTT,CASSEYGDRGRDTIYF
TRBD1,TRBJ2-2,.,TRBV19,TGTGCCAGTAGTCCGTGGACAGGACTGGGGGTGGAGCTGTTTTTT,CASSPWTGLGVELFF
.,TRBJ1-4,.,TRBV2,TGTGCCACAAGGGGGAGAGGACAGTTACTGTTTTTT,CATRGRGQLLFF
TRBD2,TRBJ2-1,.,TRBV9,TGTGCCAGCAGCGCGGGACTAGCGGGGGGCTACAATGAGCAGTTCTTC,CASSAGLAGGYNEQFF
TRBD2,TRBJ2-5,.,TRBV5-4,TGTGCCAGCAGCTCAGGGACTACCTTAGAGACCCAGTACTTC,CASSSGTTLETQYF
.,TRBJ2-5,.,TRBV19,TGTGCCAGTAGTGGTACGGAGTACCAAGAGACCCAGTACTTC,CASSGTEYQETQYF
TRBD1,TRBJ2-7,.,TRBV4-1,TGCGCCAGCAGCCTCCCGGGACAGGGGCCCGAGCAGTACTTC,CASSLPGQGPEQYF
TRBD1,TRBJ1-1,.,TRBV7-9,TGTGCCAGCAGCTCCAGCGTGGGCGGGACAGGGTCGGTAGCTTTCTTT,CASSSSVGGTGSVAFF
.,TRBJ2-7,.,TRBV11-2,TGTGCCTCTGGACAGTTCAACGGCTACGAGCAGTACTTC,CASGQFNGYEQYF
.,TRBJ1-6,.,TRBV25-1,TGTGCCAGCAGTGCATTCTTAGATCATTCACCCCTCCACTTT,CASSAFLDHSPLHF
TRBD2,TRBJ2-3,.,TRBV4-1,TGCGCCAGCAGCCAAGATCCCGCTGGGACTAGCGGAAAAATAGATACGCAGTATTTT,CASSQDPAGTSGKIDTQYF
.,TRBJ1-5,.,TRBV5-1,TGCGCCAGCAGCCCCCTGACAGGAGACAATCAGCCCCAGCATTTT,CASSPLTGDNQPQHF
.,TRBJ1-5,once,TRBV7-9,TGTGCCAGCAGTTTCGGAGTAACCAGCAATCAGCCCCAGCATTTT,CASSFGVTSNQPQHF